Following are 5 T cell receptor beta chains from one sample sequenced in a study of STAT3 mutations in large granular lymphocyte leukemia. General study findings and limits: At least one immunodominant TCR beta clonotype appeared in every T-cell large granular lymphocyte leukemia patient.

The antigens for these receptors are not known. This table comes from immunoSEQ multiplex PCR, and its TCRdb copy is limited to in-frame clones, with some not included. This table holds several thousand clones, around 90% found once. Specimen: peripheral blood mononuclear cells. The receptors shown here come from an elderly man with T-cell large granular lymphocyte leukemia. Some clones in this sample may be carry-over from other donors' samples.

The gene calls are TRBV18 and TRBJ2-3; 14 nucleotides agree with TRBD2. There are 15 residues in the CDR3. With 6 bases clipped from V and 4 bases from J, the junction kept 3 bases outside the gene matches. Per the germline V gene, CDR1 is KGHSH and CDR2 is LQKENI. As DNA, the CDR3 is TGTGCCAGCTCCGGGACTAGCGGGGGTTCAGATACGCAGTATTTT. Its translation: CASSGTSGGSDTQYF.

Regarding this clone: A junction boundary mismatches the germline segment, possibly from a read error. This sequence joins TRBV7-2 and TRBJ1-5, with a tentative D call TRBD1 (5 bases). Germline loops: CDR1 SGHTA, CDR2 FQGNSA. The CDR3 length is 11 residues. The CDR3 DNA is TGTGCCAGCAGCCAAGGGACCCGTCGATATTTT. Residues: CASSQGTRRYF.

The chain employs TRBV4-2 and TRBJ2-1; TRBD1 aligns across 7 bases. This CDR3 contains 14 residues. Trimming cost V 2 bases and J 5 bases; bases outside gene matches: 3. From germline, CDR1 is LGHNA and CDR2 YNFKEQ. The CDR3 DNA reads as TGTGCCAGCAGCCAACCTCAGGGGGACAATGAGCAGTTCTTC. Its protein is CASSQPQGDNEQFF.

The J gene is TRBJ2-1, the V gene TRBV7-9; D is undetermined. Trimming removed 1 base from V and 3 bases from J, with 19 bases in between. The CDR3 loop spans 18 amino acids. The V gene's germline CDR1 is SEHNR and CDR2 FQNEAQ (reference sequence). CDR3 sequence (DNA): TGTGCCAGCAGCTTAGGAGATGGGCACAGATTGCACTACAATGAGCAGTTCTTC. Protein sequence: CASSLGDGHRLHYNEQFF.

The chain links TRBV5-6 to TRBJ2-7, with D maybe TRBD1 (5 bases). The ends were cut back, 1 base at V and 4 bases at J, with 18 bases in the middle. The V gene's germline CDR1 is SGHDT and CDR2 YYEEEE. This CDR3 is built from 16 residues. The CDR3 nucleotides read TGTGCCAGCAGCTTGAGGGGCTCAGGCCACCGGTACGAGCAGTACTTC. Translated, it gives CASSLRGSGHRYEQYF.